One and the same sample provided the 21 T cell receptor beta chains below, sequenced in a study of blood T cells in healthy people across ages. Together with a sample-barcoded 5' primer, a J-beta primer mix was included in a second PCR lasting about 7 to 12 cycles. TCRdb re-called the 5' RACE reads through MiXCR, storing one row per CDR3 protein. The table has 1.5 million to 1.8 million distinct CDR3 sequences, under 55% seen once. The sequenced material came from blood. The origin of the receptors is a woman between 18 and 29 years old in good health.

About this clonotype: A read error may account for a junction end that differs from germline. The V call is TRBV12-3 or TRBV12-4, the J call TRBJ2-5, with TRBD2 matching 8 bases. This CDR3 has 15 residues. The CDR3 DNA reads as TGTGTCAGCAGCCGGATAGCGGGGACTCTGGAGACCCAGTACTTC. Translated, it gives CVSSRIAGTLETQYF.

This clonotype has a handful of counts. The genes are TRBV7-2 and TRBJ1-2, with 9 bases identical to TRBD1. V lost 4 bases and J lost 0; bases outside the gene matches: 9. Per germline, CDR1 SGHTA and CDR2 FQGNSA. The CDR3 consists of 17 residues. The CDR3 DNA is TGTGCCAGCAGCTCCTCTCAGGGACAGGGAACTAACTATGGCTACACCTTC. It specifies CASSSSQGQGTNYGYTF. Based on the CDR3 plus reference TRBV7-2 and TRBJ1-2, the full variable domain is GAGVSQSPSNKVTEKGKDVELRCDPISGHTALYWYRQSLGQGLEFLIYFQGNSAPDKSGLPSDRFSAERTGGSVSTLTIQRTQQEDSAVYLCASSSSQGQGTNYGYTFGSGTRLTVV.

The chain combines TRBV7-2 with TRBJ1-3; 7 nucleotides match TRBD1. After removal of 7 bases from V and 0 bases from J, the junction contained 3 bases not matched to a gene. CDR1 and CDR2 from the germline V gene are SGHTA and FQGNSA. The CDR3 is made up of 14 amino acids. The DNA for the CDR3 is TGTGCCAGCACAAGACAGGGCTCTGGAAACACCATATATTTT. Protein: CASTRQGSGNTIYF. Using reference TRBV7-2 and TRBJ1-3 for the parts outside the CDR3, the full variable domain is GAGVSQSPSNKVTEKGKDVELRCDPISGHTALYWYRQSLGQGLEFLIYFQGNSAPDKSGLPSDRFSAERTGGSVSTLTIQRTQQEDSAVYLCASTRQGSGNTIYFGEGSWLTVV.

This clonotype was seen a single time. The chain carries TRBV28 and TRBJ2-1, with TRBD2 matching 11 bases. The J call may be faulty, since TRBJ2-7 better matches the DNA end. Germline CDR1 MDHEN, CDR2 SYDVKM. The length of the CDR3 is 15 residues. For the CDR3, the DNA is TGTGCCAGCATTCGCCTAGCGGGAGGATACAATGAGCAGTACTTC. Protein product: CASIRLAGGYNEQYF.

V usage is TRBV7-8 and J usage is TRBJ2-3; D gene unclear. V was clipped by 4 bases and J by 8 bases, with 7 bases between them. This CDR3 is 11 amino acids long. CDR1 and CDR2 from the germline V gene are SGHVS and FQNEAQ. CDR3 nucleotides: TGTGCCAGCAGCTCCTATTCTACGCAGTATTTT. Amino acids: CASSSYSTQYF. Full variable domain (missing parts from reference TRBV7-8 and TRBJ2-3): GAGVSQSPRYKVAKRGQDVALRCDPISGHVSLFWYQQALGQGPEFLTYFQNEAQLDKSGLPSDRFFAERPEGSVSTLKIQRTQQEDSAVYLCASSSYSTQYFGPGTRLTVL.

This rearrangement joins TRBV5-1 to TRBJ2-5; D remains ambiguous. Germline V lookup: CDR1 SGHRS, CDR2 YFSETQ. The CDR3 length is 13 residues. The ends were cut back, 4 bases at V and 4 bases at J, with 11 bases in the middle. The CDR3 nucleotides read TGCGCCAGCAGCGTTGACGTCCGAGAGACCCAGTACTTC. This translates into CASSVDVRETQYF.

Concerning this clonotype itself: One junction end does not reproduce the germline sequence, and a read error may be involved. The rearrangement uses TRBV7-7 and TRBJ2-3, with D perhaps TRBD2 (6 bases). This CDR3 comprises 17 residues. The germline gives CDR1 SSHAT, CDR2 FNYEAQ (reference sequence). The CDR3 protein is CASSTDFAGPITDTQYF. The DNA for the CDR3 is TGTGCTAGCAGCACGGACTTTGCGGGGCCTATCACAGATACGCAGTATTTT.

In the case of this clonotype: The junction departs from the called germline gene at one end, perhaps through a read error. The chain has TRBV7-8 and TRBJ2-7; possibly TRBD2 for D (6 bases). Near its end, the DNA agrees better with TRBJ2-5, so the J call may be wrong. The CDR3 contains 14 residues. CDR1 is SGHVS and CDR2 is FQNEAQ in the germline V gene. CDR3 sequence: CACSLVGGSETQYF. The CDR3 DNA sequence: TGTGCCTGCAGCTTAGTTGGAGGGTCAGAGACCCAGTACTTC.

There are a few counts of this clonotype. The chain combines TRBV20-1 with TRBJ1-5; no reliable D call. Trimming removed 3 bases from V and 0 bases from J, with 9 bases in between. CDR3 length: 14 amino acids. Germline values: CDR1 DFQATT, CDR2 SNEGSKA (reference sequence). The DNA for the CDR3 is TGCAGTGCTAGTGCCGGCCTTAGCAATCAGCCCCAGCATTTT. Its protein is CSASAGLSNQPQHF.

The rearrangement uses TRBV2 and TRBJ2-1, with 8 bases fitting TRBD1. The length of the CDR3 is 19 residues. Germline lookup yields CDR1 SNHLY and CDR2 FYNNEI. The ends lost 2 bases at V and 7 bases at J; junction bases unmatched: 19. The CDR3 coding sequence is TGTGCCAGCAGTGAAATGGGGGAACGGACAGGGTTGGGGCATAATGAGCAGTTCTTC. It translates to CASSEMGERTGLGHNEQFF.

The sample holds a few counts of this clonotype. The chain links TRBV7-6 to TRBJ2-7, with 10 bases lining up with TRBD2. The CDR3 is 16 amino acids. Germline V gives CDR1 SGHVS, CDR2 FNYEAQ. The J segment lost 1 base and the V segment lost 1 base, leaving 4 bases of the junction unmatched. DNA of the CDR3: TGTGCCAGCAGCTTAGAAGCTAGCGGGAGATCCTACGAGCAGTACTTC. Its translation is CASSLEASGRSYEQYF.

This clonotype was seen more than once but under ten times. The V call is TRBV28, the J call TRBJ2-1; D is possibly TRBD1 (5 bases). The V end lost 4 bases, the J end lost 8 bases, and 18 bases lay between the germline ends. The CDR3 sequence is 15 residues long. Germline assignment: CDR1 MDHEN and CDR2 SYDVKM. This CDR3 is CASSYPPAQGDEQFF. The DNA for the CDR3 is TGTGCCAGCAGTTATCCCCCAGCCCAGGGCGATGAGCAGTTCTTC.

The sample holds a few counts of this clonotype. The chain links TRBV6-5 to TRBJ1-6; D is ambiguous. This CDR3 region has 16 residues. Germline CDR1 reads MNHEY; CDR2 reads SVGAGI. Trimming took off 7 bases at V and 0 bases at J, with 13 bases between the two ends. The CDR3 DNA is TGTGCCAGCAAGCTTTCTTCCGGCTCCTATAATTCACCCCTCCACTTT. Its protein product is CASKLSSGSYNSPLHF.

Only a few counts were recorded for this clonotype. V usage is TRBV19 and J usage is TRBJ2-7; the match to TRBD2 covers 9 bases. CDR1 and CDR2 from the germline V gene are LNHDA and SQIVND (reference sequence). With V trimmed by 3 bases and J by 1 base, 7 bases remained unmatched. This CDR3 is 16 amino acids long. The CDR3 region is CASSIFSGSGSYEQYF. The CDR3 DNA reads TGTGCCAGTAGTATTTTTAGCGGGAGTGGTTCCTACGAGCAGTACTTC.

J is TRBJ2-7 and V is TRBV12-3 or TRBV12-4, with D perhaps matching TRBD1 or TRBD2 (6 bases each). This CDR3 contains 14 residues. Trimming removed 7 bases at V and 0 bases at J, with 13 bases between. CDR3 protein: CASTTGASSYEQYF. CDR3 nucleotide sequence: TGTGCCAGCACCACGGGGGCCAGCTCCTACGAGCAGTACTTC.

This clonotype was counted a few times. The V and J genes are TRBV29-1 and TRBJ2-2; possible D gene TRBD1, 5 bases. Per the germline V gene, CDR1 is SQVTM and CDR2 is ANQGSEA. Trimming removed 4 bases at V and 5 bases at J, with 11 bases between. The CDR3 sequence is 13 residues long. For the CDR3, the DNA is TGCAGCGTTGGATGGGGCTGGACCGGGGAGCTGTTTTTT. As protein: CSVGWGWTGELFF.

V and J are TRBV7-9 and TRBJ1-2, with D hard to call. CDR1 and CDR2 (germline): SEHNR, FQNEAQ (reference sequence). The CDR3 runs to 15 residues. V lost 3 bases and J 2 bases, leaving 13 bases between the germline ends. For the CDR3, the DNA is TGTGCCAGCAGCTTTGGAAGCAGGAAAAACTATGGCTACACCTTC. This translates into CASSFGSRKNYGYTF.

This sequence joins TRBV24-1 and TRBJ1-4; 7 bases align to TRBD1. This CDR3 region has 18 residues. Germline V gene data show CDR1 as KGHDR and CDR2 as SFDVKD. V shed 2 bases and J 4 bases; nucleotides not matched to a gene: 12. CDR3 sequence: CATSDSDLGQDYNEKLFF. The CDR3 nucleotides read TGTGCCACCAGTGATTCTGACCTCGGACAGGATTATAATGAAAAACTGTTTTTT.

The chain employs TRBV12-3 or TRBV12-4 and TRBJ2-1; D is perhaps TRBD1 or TRBD2 (5 bases each). The V end lost 5 bases, the J end lost 4 bases, and 12 bases lay between the germline ends. The CDR3 spans 14 residues. The CDR3 sequence is CASSTTRGYNEQFF. CDR3 coding DNA: TGTGCCAGCAGTACCACTAGGGGTTACAATGAGCAGTTCTTC.

This sequence joins TRBV6-5 and TRBJ1-4, with D uncertain. The CDR3 is 12 amino acids. In germline, CDR1 is MNHEY, CDR2 SVGAGI. The V end was cut by 5 bases, the J end by 7 bases, with 8 bases between. The chain's CDR3 is CASSNTPEKLFF. The CDR3 region has the DNA TGTGCCAGCAGTAATACACCTGAAAAACTGTTTTTT.

This clonotype showed up just a few times. The V and J genes are TRBV12-3 or TRBV12-4 and TRBJ1-5; D is ambiguous. V was trimmed by 6 bases and J by 4 bases, leaving 13 bases between them. This CDR3 region has 14 residues. CDR3 residues: CASSPSRNNQPQHF. The CDR3 region has the DNA TGTGCCAGCAGCCCTTCCAGAAATAATCAGCCCCAGCATTTT.